The 9 T cell receptor beta chains in this list originate from one sample, sequenced in a study of T cells after yellow fever vaccination. MiXCR, applied by TCRdb to the 5' RACE reads, yields one record per CDR3 protein. The sample carries some 340,000 distinct CDR3 sequences, roughly a tenth recorded once. The sample here was CD4+ T cells sorted from PBMCs, taken 45 days after the yellow fever booster vaccination. The origin of the receptors is a young man who received the YFV17D yellow fever vaccine.

This clonotype was detected many times. The genes are TRBV28 and TRBJ2-7; 8 nucleotides align to TRBD2. Germline assignment: CDR1 MDHEN and CDR2 SYDVKM. The length of the CDR3 is 14 residues. The trim removed 7 bases at V and 4 bases at J, leaving 9 bases unmatched. Here the CDR3 DNA reads TGTGCCAGCAACCCCTCCGGGGGGGCTTACGAGCAGTACGTC. It yields the protein CASNPSGGAYEQYV.

This clonotype came up many times. The J gene is TRBJ2-7, the V gene TRBV3-1; tentatively, D is TRBD1 or TRBD2 (6 bases each). The CDR3 contains 14 residues. V was clipped by 0 bases and J by 8 bases, with 14 bases between them. Germline-derived CDR1 and CDR2 are LGHDT and YNNKEL (reference sequence). CDR3 nucleotide sequence: TGTGCCAGCAGCCAAGATCATCAGGGGACTCAGCAGTACTTC. As protein: CASSQDHQGTQQYF.

The chain employs TRBV19 and TRBJ2-2; the D gene is possibly TRBD2 (6 bases). The CDR3 consists of 14 residues. Germline CDR1 LNHDA, CDR2 SQIVND (reference sequence). V lost 5 bases to trimming and J lost 6 bases, with 13 bases between them. The CDR3 region is CASSLGRRAGELFF. CDR3 sequence (DNA): TGTGCCAGTAGTTTAGGGAGGAGGGCCGGGGAGCTGTTTTTT.

The sample holds a few counts of this clonotype. The chain has TRBV2 and TRBJ2-1, with a possible D match to TRBD2 (6 bases). This CDR3 has 16 residues. V lost 6 bases, J lost 0 bases, and 15 bases lay in between. The V gene's germline CDR1 is SNHLY and CDR2 FYNNEI. DNA of the CDR3: TGTGCCAGCAGGGGCTCGCGCGGGGCCTCCTACAATGAGCAGTTCTTC. Protein: CASRGSRGASYNEQFF.

This chain connects TRBV7-2 to TRBJ2-3; 12 bases are a match to TRBD2. V was pared by 4 bases and J by 2 bases, with 4 bases of the junction left unmatched. The germline V gene has CDR1 SGHTA and CDR2 FQGNSA. The CDR3 contains 16 residues. CDR3 DNA: TGTGCCAGCAGCTCCCGGACTAGCGGGGCCACAGATACGCAGTATTTT. It codes for CASSSRTSGATDTQYF.

Only a few counts were recorded for this clonotype. This chain links TRBV28 with TRBJ1-1, with a possible D match to TRBD1 (6 bases). This CDR3 is 15 amino acids long. The V end was cut by 2 bases, the J end by 3 bases, with 13 bases between. Germline V gene data show CDR1 as MDHEN and CDR2 as SYDVKM. CDR3 sequence reads: CASSLSTRGDTEAFF. The CDR3 bases are TGTGCCAGCAGTTTAAGCACTAGGGGGGACACTGAAGCTTTCTTT.

In this sample, this clonotype turned up many times. The J gene is TRBJ1-5, the V gene TRBV4-2; D perhaps matches TRBD1 (6 bases). Germline V gene lookup returns CDR1 LGHNA and CDR2 YNFKEQ. The CDR3 is made up of 17 amino acids. The V end lost 0 bases, the J end lost 3 bases, and 15 bases lay between the germline ends. The CDR3 is CASSQDGDIGSNQPQHF. CDR3 bases: TGTGCCAGCAGCCAAGATGGGGACATTGGGTCCAATCAGCCCCAGCATTTT.

This clonotype was counted between two and nine times. The chain couples TRBV7-2 to TRBJ2-7; a possible D gene is TRBD1 (5 bases). Germline V gene sequence: CDR1 SGHTA, CDR2 FQGNSA. This CDR3 has 16 amino acids. Trimming shortened V by 0 bases and J by 0 bases, and 12 bases separated the two germline ends. The CDR3 bases are TGTGCCAGCAGCTTAGCTGGGGCTCCGAGCTCCTACGAGCAGTACGTC. Translation gives CASSLAGAPSSYEQYV.

In its sample, this clonotype was seen a few times. The V call is TRBV9, the J call TRBJ1-3, with D hard to call. Germline loops: CDR1 SGDLS, CDR2 YYNGEE. Between the trimmed V and J ends, which lost 0 bases and 0 bases, there was a span of 7 bases. The CDR3 contains 15 residues. The CDR3 here is CASSVGPRSGNTIYF. CDR3 DNA sequence: TGTGCCAGCAGCGTAGGACCGCGCTCTGGAAACACCATATATTTT.